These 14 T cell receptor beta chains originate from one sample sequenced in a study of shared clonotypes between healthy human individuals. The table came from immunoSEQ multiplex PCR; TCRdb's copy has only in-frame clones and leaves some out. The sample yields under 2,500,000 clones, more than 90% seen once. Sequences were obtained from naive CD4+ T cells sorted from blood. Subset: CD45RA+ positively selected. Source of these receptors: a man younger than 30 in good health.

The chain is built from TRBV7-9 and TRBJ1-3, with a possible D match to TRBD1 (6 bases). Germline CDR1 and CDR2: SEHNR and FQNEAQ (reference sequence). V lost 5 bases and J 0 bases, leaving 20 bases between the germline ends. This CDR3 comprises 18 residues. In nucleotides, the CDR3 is TGTGCCAGCAGCCCCTGGGGGGGCAGCCGAACCTCTGGAAACACCATATATTTT. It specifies CASSPWGGSRTSGNTIYF. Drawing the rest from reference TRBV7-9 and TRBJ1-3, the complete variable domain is DTGVSQNPRHKITKRGQNVTFRCDPISEHNRLYWYRQTLGQGPEFLTYFQNEAQLEKSRLLSDRFSAERPKGSFSTLEIQRTEQGDSAMYLCASSPWGGSRTSGNTIYFGEGSWLTVV.

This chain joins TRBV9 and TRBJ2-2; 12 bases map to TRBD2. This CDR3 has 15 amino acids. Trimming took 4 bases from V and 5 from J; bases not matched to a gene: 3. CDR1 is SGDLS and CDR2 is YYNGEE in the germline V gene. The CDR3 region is CASSFGTSGTGELFF. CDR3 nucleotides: TGTGCCAGCAGCTTCGGGACTAGCGGGACCGGGGAGCTGTTTTTT.

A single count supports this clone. The CDR3 coding sequence is TGTGCCTGGACAGGGGGCGTAGGAGAGACCCAGTACTTC. Encoded protein: CAWTGGVGETQYF. This rearrangement joins TRBV30 to TRBJ2-5; 8 nucleotides align to TRBD1. Germline-derived CDR1 and CDR2 are GTSNPN and SVGIG (reference sequence). Germline trimming cut 4 bases from V and 4 bases from J; bases unmatched to any gene: 5. The CDR3 length is 13 residues.

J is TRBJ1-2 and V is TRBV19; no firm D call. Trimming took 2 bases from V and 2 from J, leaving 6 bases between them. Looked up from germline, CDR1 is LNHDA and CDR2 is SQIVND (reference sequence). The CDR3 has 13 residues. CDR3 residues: CASSIWRNYGYTF. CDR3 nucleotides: TGTGCCAGTAGTATATGGCGGAACTATGGCTACACCTTC.

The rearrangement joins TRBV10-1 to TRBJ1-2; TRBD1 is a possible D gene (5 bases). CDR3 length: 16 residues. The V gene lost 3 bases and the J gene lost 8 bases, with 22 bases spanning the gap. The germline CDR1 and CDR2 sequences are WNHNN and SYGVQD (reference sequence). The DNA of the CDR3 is TGCGCCAGCAGTGACGGACTTGGGGGTCCCGGTTCGGGCTACACCTTC. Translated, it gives CASSDGLGGPGSGYTF.

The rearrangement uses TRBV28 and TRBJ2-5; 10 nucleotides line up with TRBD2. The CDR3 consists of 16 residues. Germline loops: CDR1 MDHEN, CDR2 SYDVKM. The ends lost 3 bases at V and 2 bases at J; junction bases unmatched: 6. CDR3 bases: TGTGCCAGCAGTTTTGCCCTAGCGGGGGAGCAAGAGACCCAGTACTTC. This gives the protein CASSFALAGEQETQYF.

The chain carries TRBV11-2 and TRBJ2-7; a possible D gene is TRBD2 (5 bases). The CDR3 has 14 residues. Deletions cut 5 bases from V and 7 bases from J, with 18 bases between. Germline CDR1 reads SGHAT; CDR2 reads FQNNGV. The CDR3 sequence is CASSPLPTSGEQYF. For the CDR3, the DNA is TGTGCCAGCAGCCCACTACCCACCTCGGGGGAGCAGTACTTC.

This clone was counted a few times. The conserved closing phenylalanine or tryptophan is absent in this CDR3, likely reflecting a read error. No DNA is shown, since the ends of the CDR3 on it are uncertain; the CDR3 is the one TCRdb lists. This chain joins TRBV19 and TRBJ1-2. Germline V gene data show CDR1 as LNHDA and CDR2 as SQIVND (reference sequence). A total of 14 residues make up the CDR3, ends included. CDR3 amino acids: CALRPPRPGTLLNS.

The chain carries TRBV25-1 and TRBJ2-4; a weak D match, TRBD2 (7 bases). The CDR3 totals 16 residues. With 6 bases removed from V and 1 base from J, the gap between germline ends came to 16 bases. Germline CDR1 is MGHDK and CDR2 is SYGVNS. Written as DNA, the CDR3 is TGTGCCAGCAGGAAGGGGGGGGCCTCGGCCAAAAACATTCAGTACTTC. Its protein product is CASRKGGASAKNIQYF.

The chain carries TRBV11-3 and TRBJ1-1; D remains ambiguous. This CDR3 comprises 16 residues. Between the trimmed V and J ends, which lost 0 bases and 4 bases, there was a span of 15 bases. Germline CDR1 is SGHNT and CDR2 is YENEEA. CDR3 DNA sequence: TGTGCCAGCAGCTTAGATCCCCAGGCAACGGGCACTGAAGCTTTCTTT. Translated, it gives CASSLDPQATGTEAFF.

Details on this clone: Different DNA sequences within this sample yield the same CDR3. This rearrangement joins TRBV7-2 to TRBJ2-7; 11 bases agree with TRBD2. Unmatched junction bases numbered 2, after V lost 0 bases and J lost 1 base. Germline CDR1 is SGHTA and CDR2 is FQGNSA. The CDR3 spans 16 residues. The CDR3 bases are TGTGCCAGCAGCTTAGCCGGGACTAGCGGTTCCTACGAGCAGTACTTC. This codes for CASSLAGTSGSYEQYF.

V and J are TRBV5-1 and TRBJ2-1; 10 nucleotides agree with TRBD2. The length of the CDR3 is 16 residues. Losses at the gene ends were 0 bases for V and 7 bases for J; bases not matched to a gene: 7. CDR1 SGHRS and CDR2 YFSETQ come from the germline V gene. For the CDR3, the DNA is TGCGCCAGCAGCTTGGAGGTTCTAGCGGGAGCAAATGAGCAGTTCTTC. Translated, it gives CASSLEVLAGANEQFF.

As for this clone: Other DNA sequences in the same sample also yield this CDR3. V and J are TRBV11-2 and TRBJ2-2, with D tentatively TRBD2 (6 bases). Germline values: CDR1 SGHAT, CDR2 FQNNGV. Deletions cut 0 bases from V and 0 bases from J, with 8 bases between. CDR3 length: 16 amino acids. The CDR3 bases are TGTGCCAGCAGCTTAGAGGGGGGTTCGAACACCGGGGAGCTGTTTTTT. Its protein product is CASSLEGGSNTGELFF.

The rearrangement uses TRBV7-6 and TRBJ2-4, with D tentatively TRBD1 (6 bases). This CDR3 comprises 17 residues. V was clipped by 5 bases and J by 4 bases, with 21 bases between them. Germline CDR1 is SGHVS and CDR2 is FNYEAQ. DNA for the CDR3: TGTGCCAGCAGCCAGCAGGGCAGGGGATCCCCGAAAAACATTCAGTACTTC. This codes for CASSQQGRGSPKNIQYF.